This T cell receptor (beta chain) was identified during a study of shared clonotypes between healthy human individuals. Regarding the study as a whole: Compared with clonotypes that all four donors shared, non-shared clonotypes had lower generation probabilities.

As to this clone: The antigen is undetermined.

Assay used: immunoSEQ multiplex PCR; TCRdb lists only in-frame clones, some missing. The table has some 2,100,000 clones, approximately 96% seen once. This receptor was identified in a man between 18 and 35 years old in good health. Material: naive CD4+ T cells sorted from blood. Subset in this sample: CD45RA+ positively selected.

The CDR3 loop reads CASSSGTGVNQPQHF. For the CDR3, the DNA is TGTGCCAGCAGCTCCGGGACAGGCGTCAATCAGCCCCAGCATTTT. The chain joins TRBV6-5 to TRBJ1-5; 8 bases align to TRBD1. The CDR3 contains 15 residues. From germline, CDR1 is MNHEY and CDR2 SVGAGI. Trimming removed 6 bases from V and 3 bases from J; junction bases left unmatched: 7.